The TCR beta chain described here comes from a study of monozygotic twins with inflammatory bowel disease. Making each TCR library took around 3,300 ng of total RNA. TCRdb reprocessed the 5' RACE reads; each CDR3 protein has one entry and no DNA is given. The repertoire shows under 200,000 distinct CDR3 sequences; the top ten hold under 3.5%. The CDR3 totals 14 residues. On this clonotype: Antigen specificity is unknown.

Study results and caveats: Telling apart the different T cell subtypes was not possible. Perhaps reflecting limited power, concordant and discordant twins did not differ in repertoire similarity. Repertoires of patients may have been made more variable by differing immunosuppressive treatments.

This TCR was recovered from a human donor with ulcerative colitis or Crohn's disease, or a healthy co-twin of an affected twin (not recorded which). This rearrangement joins TRBV21-1 to TRBJ1-4; TCRdb names TRBD1, which stays unverified in the absence of DNA. TRBV21-1 counts as a pseudogene. Sequenced sample: blood. The CDR3 sequence is CASDPGQRNEKLFF.